A single sample is the source of the 11 T cell receptor beta chains below, sequenced in a study of T cell responses to AZD1222 COVID-19 vaccine. Using immunoSEQ multiplex PCR, the repertoire was profiled, and TCRdb retains in-frame clones only, with some absent. The repertoire has fewer than 150,000 clones, approximately 86% of them found once; the top ten carry approximately 15%. The sequenced sample was peripheral blood, obtained 28 days after the second AZD1222 dose. The origin of the receptors is an adult who received the AZD1222 COVID-19 vaccine.

The chain combines TRBV2 with TRBJ1-5, with TRBD1 matching 9 bases. The CDR3 is 14 residues long. Germline V gives CDR1 SNHLY, CDR2 FYNNEI. V was clipped by 7 bases and J by 3 bases; unmatched bases: 4. CDR3 loop: CASNRDRDNQPQHF. CDR3 coding DNA: TGTGCCAGCAATCGGGACAGGGACAATCAGCCCCAGCATTTT.

The chain joins TRBV28 to TRBJ1-3, with a tentative D call TRBD1 (6 bases). V gave up 5 bases and J gave up 4 bases, with 12 bases separating them. This CDR3 has 14 residues. Germline V gene sequence: CDR1 MDHEN, CDR2 SYDVKM. The CDR3 region is CASSPRGTGNTIYF. CDR3 nucleotides: TGTGCCAGCAGTCCTAGGGGGACCGGAAACACCATATATTTT.

This chain links TRBV11-2 with TRBJ2-7, with 13 bases identical to TRBD2. The germline gives CDR1 SGHAT, CDR2 FQNNGV. The CDR3 runs 18 residues. V was pared by 6 bases and J by 3 bases, with 14 bases of the junction left unmatched. CDR3 protein: CASSSLKGTSGEIYEQYF. The DNA of the CDR3 is TGTGCCAGCAGTTCACTGAAGGGGACTAGCGGGGAAATCTACGAGCAGTACTTC.

V usage is TRBV5-1 and J usage is TRBJ1-4; D uncertain. The V end was cut by 0 bases, the J end by 8 bases, with 11 bases between. Germline assignment: CDR1 SGHRS and CDR2 YFSETQ. CDR3 length equals 14 residues. The CDR3 DNA reads as TGCGCCAGCAGCTTGGGACCAAGCGAAGAAAAACTGTTTTTT. As protein: CASSLGPSEEKLFF. Variable domain in full (rest from reference TRBV5-1 and TRBJ1-4): KAGVTQTPRYLIKTRGQQVTLSCSPISGHRSVSWYQQTPGQGLQFLFEYFSETQRNKGNFPGRFSGRQFSNSRSEMNVSTLELGDSALYLCASSLGPSEEKLFFGSGTQLSVL.

The rearrangement links TRBV27 to TRBJ2-7, with 8 bases that match TRBD1. This CDR3 is built from 17 residues. The V gene end was trimmed by 3 bases and the J gene end by 6 bases; junction bases not matched to a gene: 16. The germline CDR1 and CDR2 sequences are MNHEY and SMNVEV (reference sequence). The CDR3: CASSFLGRQGASIEQYF. In DNA form, the CDR3 reads TGTGCCAGCAGTTTTCTGGGGCGGCAGGGGGCATCTATCGAGCAGTACTTC.

The chain has TRBV10-3 and TRBJ1-2; a weak D match, TRBD1 (5 bases). The V gene lost 2 bases and the J gene lost 7 bases, with 14 bases spanning the gap. This CDR3 contains 14 residues. The germline V gene encodes CDR1 ENHRY and CDR2 SYGVKD. DNA for the CDR3: TGTGCCATCAGTGAGCCGACTTGGGACGTTGGCTACACCTTC. Its protein product is CAISEPTWDVGYTF.

V is TRBV18 and J is TRBJ2-2; 9 bases agree with TRBD1. The germline V gene encodes CDR1 KGHSH and CDR2 LQKENI. Trimming at V came to 0 bases and at J to 5 bases, leaving 4 bases not matched to a gene. The CDR3 spans 16 residues. The CDR3 sequence is CASSPPGQGQTGELFF. CDR3 in DNA: TGTGCCAGCTCACCACCGGGACAGGGACAGACCGGGGAGCTGTTTTTT.

This clone has just a few counts. The CDR3 coding sequence is TGCGCCAGCAGCTTGGGAAAGGGGCTAGCGGGATACGAGCAGTACTTC. It codes for CASSLGKGLAGYEQYF. This chain links TRBV5-1 with TRBJ2-7, with 9 bases that match TRBD2. The J segment lost 4 bases and the V segment lost 0 bases, leaving 8 bases of the junction unmatched. The germline V gene has CDR1 SGHRS and CDR2 YFSETQ. This CDR3 is built from 16 residues. Combining the CDR3 with reference TRBV5-1 and TRBJ2-7 gives the whole variable domain KAGVTQTPRYLIKTRGQQVTLSCSPISGHRSVSWYQQTPGQGLQFLFEYFSETQRNKGNFPGRFSGRQFSNSRSEMNVSTLELGDSALYLCASSLGKGLAGYEQYFGPGTRLTVT.

This clone was found once. The CDR3 protein is CAISESGGGAGGYTF. The DNA for the CDR3 is TGTGCCATCAGTGAGAGCGGGGGGGGCGCCGGTGGCTACACCTTC. The gene calls are TRBV10-3 and TRBJ1-2; perhaps TRBD1 as D (6 bases). Trimming left V 2 bases short and J 7 bases short, with 17 bases between. Germline V CDR1 and CDR2: ENHRY, SYGVKD. CDR3 size: 15 residues.

The chain links TRBV7-7 to TRBJ2-5; 10 bases line up with TRBD2. V gave up 1 base and J gave up 0 bases; unmatched junction bases: 2. The germline gives CDR1 SSHAT, CDR2 FNYEAQ (reference sequence). The CDR3 extends over 16 amino acids. CDR3 loop: CASSLGLAGDQETQYF. For the CDR3, the DNA is TGTGCCAGCAGCTTAGGGCTAGCGGGGGACCAAGAGACCCAGTACTTC.

The chain employs TRBV6-6 and TRBJ1-5; TRBD1 matches at 9 bases. The CDR3 has 15 amino acids. CDR1 is MNHNY and CDR2 is SVGAGI in the germline V gene (reference sequence). J gave up 3 bases and V 5 bases, and 5 bases lay outside the gene matches. The CDR3 DNA sequence: TGTGCCAGCAGTGGACGGGACAGGGTCAATCAGCCCCAGCATTTT. Its translation is CASSGRDRVNQPQHF.